This T cell receptor (beta chain) was recorded in a study of CD8 T cells in Susac syndrome. RNA was extracted with the RNeasy kit, and a quantity of roughly 0.5 to 1 ug was reverse transcribed using random hexamers. One entry per CDR3 protein results from TCRdb running MiXCR on the immunoSEQ multiplex PCR reads. The data hold approximately 83,000 distinct CDR3 sequences, with 90% to 95% observed a single time. The V end lost 3 bases, the J end lost 1 base, and 11 bases lay between the germline ends. This CDR3 is 15 amino acids long. CDR1 is LNHDA and CDR2 is SQIVND in the germline V gene (reference sequence).

This clonotype was obtained from a human donor with Susac syndrome. This rearrangement joins TRBV19 to TRBJ2-3, with D maybe TRBD1 (6 bases). Material for sequencing was CD8+ T cells from PBMCs. In DNA form, the CDR3 reads TGTGCCAGTAGTATGCTGGGGGCCGGCACAGATACGCAGTATTTT. Translation gives CASSMLGAGTDTQYF. The variable domain in full, with the rest retrieved from reference TRBV19 and TRBJ2-3, is DGGITQSPKYLFRKEGQNVTLSCEQNLNHDAMYWYRQDPGQGLRLIYYSQIVNDFQKGDIAEGYSVSREKKESFPLTVTSAQKNPTAFYLCASSMLGAGTDTQYFGPGTRLTVL.